These 7 T cell receptor beta chains share one sample of origin, sequenced in a study of blood T cell repertoires in COVID-19. Method: immunoSEQ multiplex PCR; TCRdb's copy keeps in-frame clones and lacks some. The table shows about 26,000 clones, with approximately 87% occurring only once. The sample taken for sequencing was peripheral blood. These receptors originate from a human donor in a cohort sampled during active COVID-19.

V is TRBV5-1 and J is TRBJ2-7, with 8 bases aligning to TRBD1. Per the germline V gene, CDR1 is SGHRS and CDR2 is YFSETQ. The CDR3 runs to 14 residues. The V gene end was trimmed by 5 bases and the J gene end by 2 bases; junction bases not matched to a gene: 6. CDR3 amino acids: CASRVDRGPYEQYF. The CDR3 nucleotides are TGCGCCAGCAGGGTCGACAGGGGTCCCTACGAGCAGTACTTC.

This chain connects TRBV7-2 to TRBJ1-1; 9 bases are a match to TRBD1. Germline V gene sequence: CDR1 SGHTA, CDR2 FQGNSA. The CDR3 has 15 amino acids. The V and J ends lost 3 bases and 0 bases, in that order; junction bases with no gene match: 2. The CDR3 nucleotides are TGTGCCAGCAGCTTCGGGACAGGGTTGAACACTGAAGCTTTCTTT. Protein: CASSFGTGLNTEAFF.

The count of this clone is one. The chain joins TRBV7-2 to TRBJ2-7, with 9 positions matching TRBD1. The CDR3 is 14 residues long. V trimming: 5 bases; J trimming: 7 bases; junction bases outside the gene matches: 9. Germline CDR1 reads SGHTA; CDR2 reads FQGNSA. The CDR3 here is CASSALGQGIEQYF. CDR3 DNA sequence: TGTGCCAGCAGCGCTCTGGGACAGGGCATAGAGCAGTACTTC.

Points on this clone: At one end, the junction sequence differs from germline, possibly due to a read error. Other DNA sequences in this sample translate to the same CDR3. The chain has TRBV15 and TRBJ1-6; 7 bases align to TRBD1. Germline values: CDR1 LNHNV, CDR2 YYDKDF (reference sequence). This CDR3 is built from 14 residues. The CDR3 region has the DNA TGCGCCACCAGCAGTGACAGGGTTGGGTCACCCCTCCACTTT. Residues: CATSSDRVGSPLHF.

This clone was counted a single time. This sequence joins TRBV6-2 or TRBV6-3 and TRBJ1-3; no firm D call. Trimming took off 4 bases at V and 2 bases at J, with 15 bases between the two ends. This CDR3 spans 16 amino acids. Germline CDR1 and CDR2: MNHEY and SVGEGT. The CDR3 reads CASSLVQASAGNTIYF. In nucleotides, the CDR3 is TGTGCCAGCAGTTTGGTCCAGGCGTCCGCTGGAAACACCATATATTTT.

The V call is TRBV29-1, the J call TRBJ2-7; 9 positions agree with TRBD1. J lost 4 bases, V lost 1 base, and 8 bases had no gene match. The CDR3 has 15 residues. Germline V gives CDR1 SQVTM, CDR2 ANQGSEA. The CDR3 sequence is CSVEVMGQGGYEQYF. CDR3 sequence (DNA): TGCAGCGTTGAAGTGATGGGACAGGGAGGGTACGAGCAGTACTTC.

The V call is TRBV29-1, the J call TRBJ1-2; unclear D gene. The germline V gene has CDR1 SQVTM and CDR2 ANQGSEA. The CDR3 extends over 13 amino acids. Trimming pared 3 bases from V and 7 bases from J, leaving 15 bases between. DNA for the CDR3: TGCAGCGTTGACCTCGGGATTACGGGTGGCTACACCTTC. Protein: CSVDLGITGGYTF.